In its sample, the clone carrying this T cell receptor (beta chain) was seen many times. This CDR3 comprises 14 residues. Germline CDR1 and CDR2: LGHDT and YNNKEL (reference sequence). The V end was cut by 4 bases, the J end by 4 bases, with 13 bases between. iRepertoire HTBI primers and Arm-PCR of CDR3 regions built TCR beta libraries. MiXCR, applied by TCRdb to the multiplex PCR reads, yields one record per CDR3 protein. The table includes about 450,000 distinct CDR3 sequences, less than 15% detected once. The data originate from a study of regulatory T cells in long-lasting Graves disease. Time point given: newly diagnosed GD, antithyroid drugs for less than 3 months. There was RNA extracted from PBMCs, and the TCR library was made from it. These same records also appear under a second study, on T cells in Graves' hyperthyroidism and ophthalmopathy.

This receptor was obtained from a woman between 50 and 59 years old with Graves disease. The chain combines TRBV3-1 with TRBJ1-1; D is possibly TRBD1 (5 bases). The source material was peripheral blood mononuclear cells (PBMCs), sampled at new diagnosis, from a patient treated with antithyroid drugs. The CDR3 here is CASSRWDSSTEAFF. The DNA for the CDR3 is TGTGCCAGCAGCCGGTGGGACTCCTCCACTGAAGCTTTCTTT. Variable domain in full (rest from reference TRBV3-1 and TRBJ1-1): DTAVSQTPKYLVTQMGNDKSIKCEQNLGHDTMYWYKQDSKKFLKIMFSYNNKELIINETVPNRFSPKSPDKAHLNLHINSLELGDSAVYFCASSRWDSSTEAFFGQGTRLTVV.